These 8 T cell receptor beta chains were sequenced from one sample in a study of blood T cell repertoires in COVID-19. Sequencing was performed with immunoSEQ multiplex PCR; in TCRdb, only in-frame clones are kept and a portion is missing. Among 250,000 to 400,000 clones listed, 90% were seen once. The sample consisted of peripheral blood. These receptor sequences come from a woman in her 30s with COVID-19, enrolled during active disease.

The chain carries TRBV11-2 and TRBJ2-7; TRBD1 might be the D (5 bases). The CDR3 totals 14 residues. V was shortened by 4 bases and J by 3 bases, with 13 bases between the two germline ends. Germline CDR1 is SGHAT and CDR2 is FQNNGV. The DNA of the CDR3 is TGTGCCAGCAGCTCTGGCCAAGGGGACTACGAGCAGTACTTC. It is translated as CASSSGQGDYEQYF. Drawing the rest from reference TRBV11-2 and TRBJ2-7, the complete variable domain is EAGVAQSPRYKIIEKRQSVAFWCNPISGHATLYWYQQILGQGPKLLIQFQNNGVVDDSQLPKDRFSAERLKGVDSTLKIQPAKLEDSAVYLCASSSGQGDYEQYFGPGTRLTVT.

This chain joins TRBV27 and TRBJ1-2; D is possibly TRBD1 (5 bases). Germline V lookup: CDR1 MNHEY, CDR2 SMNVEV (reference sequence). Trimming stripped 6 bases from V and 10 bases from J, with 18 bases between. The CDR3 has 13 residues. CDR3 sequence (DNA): TGTGCCAGCAGGCGAGGCCAGGGTGGACCCTACACCTTC. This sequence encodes CASRRGQGGPYTF.

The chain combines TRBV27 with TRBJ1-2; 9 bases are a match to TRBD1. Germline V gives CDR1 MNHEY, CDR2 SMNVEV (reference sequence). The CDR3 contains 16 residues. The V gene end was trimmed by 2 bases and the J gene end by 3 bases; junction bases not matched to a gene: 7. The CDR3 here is CASSLLGQGLDYGYTF. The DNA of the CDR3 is TGTGCCAGCAGTTTACTGGGACAGGGCCTCGACTATGGCTACACCTTC.

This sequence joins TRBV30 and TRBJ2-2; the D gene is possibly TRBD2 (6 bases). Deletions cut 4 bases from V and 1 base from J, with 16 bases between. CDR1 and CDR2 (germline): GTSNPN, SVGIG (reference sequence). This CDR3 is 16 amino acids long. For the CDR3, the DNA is TGTGCCTGGATAGGGGCGGGACTCCTGAACACCGGGGAGCTGTTTTTT. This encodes CAWIGAGLLNTGELFF.

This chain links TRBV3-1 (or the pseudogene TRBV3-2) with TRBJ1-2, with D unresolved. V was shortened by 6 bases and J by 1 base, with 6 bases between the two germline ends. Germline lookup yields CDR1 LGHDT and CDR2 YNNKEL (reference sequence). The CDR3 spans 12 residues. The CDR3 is CASRNGNYGYTF. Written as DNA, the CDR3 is TGTGCCAGCAGAAACGGTAACTATGGCTACACCTTC.

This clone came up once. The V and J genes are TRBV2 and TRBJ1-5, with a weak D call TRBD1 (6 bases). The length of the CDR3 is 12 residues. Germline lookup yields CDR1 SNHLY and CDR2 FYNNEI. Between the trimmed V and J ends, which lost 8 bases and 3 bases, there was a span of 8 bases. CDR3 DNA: TGTGCCAGCGGACAGCTCAATCAGCCCCAGCATTTT. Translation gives CASGQLNQPQHF.

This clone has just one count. The CDR3, as DNA: TGTGCCAGCAGACGAACACAGTCTAACTATGGCTACACCTTC. Amino acids: CASRRTQSNYGYTF. V usage is TRBV6-5 and J usage is TRBJ1-2; D gene unclear. Germline CDR1 and CDR2: MNHEY and SVGAGI. This CDR3 is 14 amino acids long. The V end lost 6 bases, the J end lost 0 bases, and 11 bases lay between the germline ends.

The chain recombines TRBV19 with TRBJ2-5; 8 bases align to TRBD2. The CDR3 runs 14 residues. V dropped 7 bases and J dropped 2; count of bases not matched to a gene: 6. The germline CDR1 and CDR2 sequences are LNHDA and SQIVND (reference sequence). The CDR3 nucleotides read TGTGCCAGTAATAACGGACTAGCTCAAGAGACCCAGTACTTC. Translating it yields CASNNGLAQETQYF.